A single sample is the source of the 13 T cell receptor beta chains below, sequenced in a study of T cells in Graves' hyperthyroidism and ophthalmopathy. Amplification yielded TCR beta CDR3 regions, with RNA transcripts as the source. The HTBI primer set served for first-round RT-PCR of the TCR CDR3. TCRdb reprocessed the multiplex PCR reads with MiXCR, giving one entry per CDR3 protein. The sample consists of a few hundred thousand distinct CDR3 sequences, 15% to 20% of them appearing once. The specimen was blood. The receptors here all came from a man between 40 and 49 years old with Graves' hyperthyroidism.

This clonotype was seen a few times. V is TRBV7-9 and J is TRBJ1-2, with TRBD1 matching 8 bases. Trimming at V came to 7 bases and at J to 3 bases, leaving 19 bases not matched to a gene. This CDR3 contains 18 residues. From germline, CDR1 is SEHNR and CDR2 FQNEAQ (reference sequence). This CDR3 is CASTKAGGSSTWDYGYTF. The CDR3, as DNA: TGTGCCAGCACCAAGGCAGGGGGCAGCTCCACCTGGGACTATGGCTACACCTTC.

This clonotype was observed many times. The chain has TRBV4-2 and TRBJ2-7; D possibly uses TRBD1 or TRBD2 (5 bases each). The germline gives CDR1 LGHNA, CDR2 YNFKEQ. The V end lost 3 bases, the J end lost 5 bases, and 11 bases lay between the germline ends. The CDR3 sequence is 13 residues long. In nucleotides, the CDR3 is TGTGCCAGCAGCCAGATCAGGGACGACGAGCAGTACTTC. Translated: CASSQIRDDEQYF.

The V and J genes are TRBV5-1 and TRBJ1-4, with a weak D call TRBD1 (6 bases). The CDR3 runs 15 residues. V was pared by 4 bases and J by 0 bases, with 10 bases between. CDR1 and CDR2 from the germline V gene are SGHRS and YFSETQ. The CDR3 DNA is TGCGCCAGCAGCGAGACAGGTGCAACTAATGAAAAACTGTTTTTT. Amino acids: CASSETGATNEKLFF.

The chain combines TRBV19 with TRBJ2-1, with TRBD1 identical over 9 bases. The CDR3 loop spans 17 amino acids. Trimming took 9 bases from V and 7 from J; bases not matched to a gene: 19. Germline values: CDR1 LNHDA, CDR2 SQIVND (reference sequence). The CDR3 spells CASDLREPGQGMNEQFF. CDR3 bases: TGTGCCAGCGACCTAAGGGAACCGGGACAGGGTATGAATGAGCAGTTCTTC.

This clonotype was counted between two and nine times. The V call is TRBV12-3 or TRBV12-4, the J call TRBJ1-4; 7 bases match TRBD1. With 3 bases clipped from V and 4 bases from J, the junction kept 5 bases outside the gene matches. This CDR3 has 15 residues. The CDR3 spells CASSFTGAVNEKLFF. The DNA for the CDR3 is TGTGCCAGCAGTTTCACAGGGGCGGTTAATGAAAAACTGTTTTTT.

This clonotype has a count of ten or more. This chain connects TRBV20-1 to TRBJ2-3, with D hard to call. Trimming took 3 bases from V and 4 from J, leaving 17 bases between them. There are 15 residues in the CDR3. From germline, CDR1 is DFQATT and CDR2 SNEGSKA (reference sequence). The CDR3 loop is CSASGGLFSPDTQYF. The CDR3 region has the DNA TGCAGTGCTAGCGGTGGCCTCTTCTCCCCAGATACGCAGTATTTT.

For this clonotype: One base away lies a much larger clone, so this may be a sequencing read error. The V call is TRBV18, the J call TRBJ2-7; maybe TRBD2 (5 bases). The CDR3 length is 12 residues. Germline loops: CDR1 KGHSH, CDR2 LQKENI. For the CDR3, the DNA is TGTGCCTGCTCACCACGGGGTGGTGAGCAGTACTTC. Translating gives CACSPRGGEQYF.

This clonotype was seen ten or more times. The rearrangement uses TRBV5-1 and TRBJ1-1; a weak D match, TRBD1 (6 bases). The V and J ends lost 2 bases and 1 base respectively, with 15 bases between them. This CDR3 contains 16 residues. Germline V lookup: CDR1 SGHRS, CDR2 YFSETQ. This chain's CDR3 is CASSLLTGQRNTEAFF. As DNA, the CDR3 is TGCGCCAGCAGCTTACTGACAGGCCAAAGGAACACTGAAGCTTTCTTT.

This clonotype has ten or more counts. CDR3 in amino acids: CASSFVAGQDIAKNIQYF. As DNA, the CDR3 is TGTGCCAGCAGTTTTGTAGCGGGCCAAGATATAGCCAAAAACATTCAGTACTTC. The chain joins TRBV28 to TRBJ2-4; 7 bases match TRBD2. Germline assignment: CDR1 MDHEN and CDR2 SYDVKM. This CDR3 spans 18 amino acids. V was pared by 3 bases and J by 0 bases, with 11 bases of the junction left unmatched.

This clonotype was counted ten times or more. The chain carries TRBV6-1 and TRBJ1-2, with a weak D call TRBD1 (6 bases). The germline V gene encodes CDR1 MNHNS and CDR2 SASEGT. Trimming took 10 bases from V and 2 from J, leaving 14 bases between them. The CDR3 runs to 13 residues. The CDR3 DNA reads TGTGCCACCGACCCTGGACAGAACTATGGCTACACCTTC. Its translation is CATDPGQNYGYTF.

This clonotype was seen only a few times. The chain joins TRBV19 to TRBJ1-1; possibly TRBD1 for D (5 bases). V was cut by 7 bases and J by 5 bases, with 17 bases left in between. Germline CDR1 reads LNHDA; CDR2 reads SQIVND (reference sequence). The length of the CDR3 is 14 residues. The CDR3 DNA is TGTGCCAGTACCCTAAGGGAGGGGACGACTGAAGCTTTCTTT. This gives the protein CASTLREGTTEAFF.

This clonotype occurred many times. V usage is TRBV12-3 or TRBV12-4 and J usage is TRBJ2-1; TRBD1 might be the D (6 bases). CDR3 length equals 14 residues. Between the trimmed V and J ends, which lost 5 bases and 3 bases, there was a span of 11 bases. This chain's CDR3 is CASSAGTFYNEQFF. CDR3 sequence (DNA): TGTGCCAGCAGTGCCGGGACATTCTACAATGAGCAGTTCTTC.

This clonotype has a count of ten or more. V and J are TRBV2 and TRBJ2-3; possibly TRBD2 for D (5 bases). Trimming took 6 bases from V and 0 from J, leaving 19 bases between them. The CDR3 runs to 17 residues. Germline V CDR1 and CDR2: SNHLY, FYNNEI. The CDR3 loop is CASSDLRGRKSTDTQYF. The CDR3 DNA sequence: TGTGCCAGCAGCGACCTTCGCGGGCGGAAAAGCACAGATACGCAGTATTTT.